The rows below give T cell receptor beta chains drawn from one sample of a study of blood T cells in healthy people across ages. TCRdb re-derived calls from the 5' RACE reads in MiXCR, one entry per CDR3 protein. The profile shows approximately 1,000,000 distinct CDR3 sequences, roughly 45% of them singletons. The sample comprised blood. The receptors derive from an older woman in good health. Both conserved end residues are part of each CDR3. A D gene is named only where the DNA matches it firmly. Rows give clone size only sometimes, using once, few, many, or a class for an expanded clone.

D gene | J gene | V gene | clone size | CDR3 protein | CDR3 DNA
. | TRBJ2-3 | TRBV27 | . | CASSLFGDTQYF | TGTGCCAGCAGTTTATTTGGTGATACGCAGTATTTT
TRBD2 | TRBJ2-1 | TRBV6-1 | . | CAGRLAGRNEQFF | TGTGCCGGTAGACTAGCGGGGCGAAATGAGCAGTTCTTC
. | TRBJ2-5 | TRBV7-9 | . | CASSFDHTQYF | TGTGCCAGCAGCTTTGACCACACGCAGTACTTC
. | TRBJ2-7 | TRBV2 | many | CASSVYEQYF | TGTGCCAGCAGTGTCTACGAGCAGTACTTC
. | TRBJ2-6 | TRBV20-1 | . | CSAREEGWASGANVLTF | TGCAGTGCTAGAGAGGAGGGGTGGGCGTCTGGGGCCAACGTCCTGACTTTC
. | TRBJ1-5 | TRBV11-2 | . | CASSPIGGRNQPQHF | TGTGCCAGCAGCCCTATTGGGGGACGCAATCAGCCCCAGCATTTT
TRBD1 | TRBJ1-2 | TRBV7-2 | . | CASSPDRINYGYTF | TGTGCCAGCAGCCCGGACAGGATTAACTATGGCTACACCTTC
. | TRBJ1-2 | TRBV6-6 | . | CASSHGQSNYGYTF | TGTGCCAGCAGCCATGGACAGTCCAACTATGGCTACACCTTC
TRBD1 | TRBJ2-7 | TRBV13 | . | CASSFGTGTGYEQYF | TGTGCCAGCAGCTTCGGGACCGGGACAGGCTACGAGCAGTACTTC
TRBD1 | TRBJ1-5 | TRBV6-6 | . | CASSRDRARQPQHF | TGTGCCAGCAGCCGCGACAGGGCGAGGCAGCCCCAGCATTTT
. | TRBJ2-1 | TRBV21-1 | . | CASSPEGGRNNEQFF | TGTGCCAGCAGCCCCGAGGGAGGCAGAAACAATGAGCAGTTCTTC
TRBD1 | TRBJ2-7 | TRBV7-9 | . | CASSLTGGLSEQYF | TGTGCCAGCAGCTTAACAGGGGGCTTGTCCGAGCAGTACTTC
TRBD2 | TRBJ2-3 | TRBV6-2/TRBV6-3 | . | CASSSVAGVTQYF | TGTGCCAGCAGTTCGGTAGCGGGAGTCACGCAGTATTTT
. | TRBJ2-1 | TRBV6-2/TRBV6-3 | once | CASRTIWRNNEQFF | TGTGCCAGCAGAACTATATGGCGGAACAATGAGCAGTTCTTC
. | TRBJ2-7 | TRBV20-1 | few | CSARDYQGVYEQYF | TGCAGTGCTAGAGATTATCAGGGTGTCTACGAGCAGTACTTC
TRBD2 | TRBJ2-3 | TRBV9 | . | CASGPGGQYF | TGTGCCAGCGGCCCGGGGGGGCAGTATTTT
. | TRBJ2-4 | TRBV6-1 | few | CASSDRGIQYF | TGTGCCAGCAGTGATAGGGGAATTCAGTACTTC
TRBD2 | TRBJ2-7 | TRBV20-1 | few | CSARELAGLSYEQYF | TGCAGTGCTAGAGAACTAGCGGGACTATCCTACGAGCAGTACTTC
. | TRBJ1-1 | TRBV29-1 | . | CSVEDWQMNTEAFF | TGCAGCGTTGAAGACTGGCAGATGAACACTGAAGCTTTCTTT
. | TRBJ1-4 | TRBV20-1 | few | CSAREDSNEKLFF | TGCAGTGCTAGAGAGGACAGTAATGAAAAACTGTTTTTT
TRBD2 | TRBJ2-3 | TRBV24-1 | few | CATSDPTSGGTDTQYF | TGTGCCACCAGTGACCCTACTAGCGGGGGCACAGATACGCAGTATTTT
. | TRBJ2-3 | TRBV6-5 | . | CASSPDRPDTQYF | TGTGCCAGCAGTCCAGACCGGCCTGATACGCAGTATTTT
TRBD1 | TRBJ2-3 | TRBV10-3 | . | CAISPGIDRASTDTQYF | TGTGCCATCAGCCCAGGGATCGACAGGGCAAGCACAGATACGCAGTATTTT
TRBD2 | TRBJ2-7 | TRBV29-1 | many | CSVETSGSSYEQYF | TGCAGCGTTGAAACTAGCGGGAGCTCCTACGAGCAGTACTTC
. | TRBJ2-5 | TRBV7-9 | few | CASSFGTSGRGQETQYF | TGTGCCAGCAGCTTTGGTACCTCTGGGCGGGGCCAAGAGACCCAGTACTTC
. | TRBJ2-3 | TRBV11-1 | few | CASSKGYWSTDTQYF | TGTGCCAGCAGCAAAGGGTATTGGAGCACAGATACGCAGTATTTT
. | TRBJ2-1 | TRBV11-2 | . | CASSPGVASGYNEQFF | TGTGCCAGCAGCCCAGGTGTAGCGAGCGGGTACAATGAGCAGTTCTTC
. | TRBJ2-3 | TRBV20-1 | few | CSAREETSDTQYF | TGCAGTGCTAGAGAGGAGACATCCGATACGCAGTATTTT
. | TRBJ2-5 | TRBV11-2 | . | CASSSTGLQETQYF | TGTGCCAGCAGCTCTACAGGGCTCCAAGAGACCCAGTACTTC
. | TRBJ2-4 | TRBV9 | once | CASSVGPEKGNIQYF | TGTGCCAGCAGCGTAGGGCCAGAGAAGGGAAACATTCAGTACTTC
. | TRBJ2-5 | TRBV7-3 | once | CASSLKGTREETQYF | TGTGCCAGCAGCTTAAAGGGGACGAGGGAAGAGACCCAGTACTTC
. | TRBJ2-7 | TRBV30 | . | CAWSPPGQLPYEQYF | TGTGCCTGGAGTCCCCCGGGACAACTACCCTACGAGCAGTACTTC
TRBD1 | TRBJ2-3 | TRBV29-1 | . | CSGTGVSTDTQYF | TGCAGCGGAACAGGGGTGAGCACAGATACGCAGTATTTT
TRBD2 | TRBJ2-5 | TRBV20-1 | . | CSASRAGVAETQYF | TGCAGTGCTAGCCGTGCGGGAGTGGCAGAGACCCAGTACTTC
. | TRBJ2-5 | TRBV5-1 | . | CASSPFGGDQETQYF | TGCGCCAGCAGCCCCTTCGGTGGGGATCAAGAGACCCAGTACTTC
. | TRBJ2-3 | TRBV5-1 | few | CASSAGGHSTDTQYF | TGCGCCAGCAGCGCAGGAGGTCACAGCACAGATACGCAGTATTTT
TRBD1 | TRBJ2-7 | TRBV5-1 | . | CASSYGTEYEQYF | TGCGCCAGCAGCTACGGGACAGAGTACGAGCAGTACTTC
. | TRBJ2-3 | TRBV6-5 | few | CASSYTAAGGADTQYF | TGTGCCAGCAGTTACACTGCTGCTGGTGGGGCGGATACGCAGTATTTT
TRBD2 | TRBJ2-3 | TRBV15 | once | CATSLSSGRGDTQYF | TGTGCCACCAGCCTCTCTAGCGGGAGAGGAGATACGCAGTATTTT
. | TRBJ2-1 | TRBV7-2 | . | CASSNRRGNEQFF | TGTGCCAGCAGCAATAGACGTGGGAATGAGCAGTTCTTC
. | TRBJ2-3 | TRBV4-1 | . | CASNQEQPLDTQYF | TGCGCCAGCAACCAAGAGCAACCGTTAGATACGCAGTATTTT
. | TRBJ2-7 | TRBV2 | . | CASIGRDYEQYF | TGTGCCAGCATTGGTCGGGACTACGAGCAGTACTTC
. | TRBJ2-1 | TRBV2 | few | CASSEIAEKSYNEQFF | TGTGCCAGCAGTGAAATAGCGGAAAAATCCTACAATGAGCAGTTCTTC
TRBD1 | TRBJ2-7 | TRBV27 | few | CASSFQGQGRSYEQYF | TGTGCCAGCAGCTTCCAAGGACAGGGGAGATCCTACGAGCAGTACTTC
. | TRBJ2-3 | TRBV7-2 | few | CASSLDFGTDTQYF | TGTGCCAGCAGCTTAGATTTCGGCACAGATACGCAGTATTTT
TRBD2 | TRBJ2-5 | TRBV7-2 | . | CASSLEGTSGVETQYF | TGTGCCAGCAGCTTAGAGGGGACTAGCGGCGTTGAGACCCAGTACTTC
TRBD1 | TRBJ2-7 | TRBV12-3/TRBV12-4 | . | CASSSTGTGSPGEQYF | TGTGCCAGCAGCTCAACCGGGACAGGGTCCCCTGGAGAGCAGTACTTC
. | TRBJ2-3 | TRBV12-3/TRBV12-4 | . | CASSPRGVGADAQYF | TGTGCCAGCAGTCCCCGGGGCGTCGGCGCAGATGCGCAGTATTTT
. | TRBJ2-7 | TRBV7-9 | few | CASRGSGSYNEQYF | TGTGCCAGCCGGGGTAGCGGCTCCTACAATGAGCAGTACTTC
TRBD2 | TRBJ2-1 | TRBV29-1 | . | CSVRTSGRRGDEQFF | TGCAGCGTTCGGACTAGCGGGAGGCGGGGGGATGAGCAGTTCTTC
TRBD1 | TRBJ1-4 | TRBV25-1 | . | CASSQWTGYEKLFF | TGTGCCAGCAGCCAGTGGACAGGTTATGAAAAACTGTTTTTT